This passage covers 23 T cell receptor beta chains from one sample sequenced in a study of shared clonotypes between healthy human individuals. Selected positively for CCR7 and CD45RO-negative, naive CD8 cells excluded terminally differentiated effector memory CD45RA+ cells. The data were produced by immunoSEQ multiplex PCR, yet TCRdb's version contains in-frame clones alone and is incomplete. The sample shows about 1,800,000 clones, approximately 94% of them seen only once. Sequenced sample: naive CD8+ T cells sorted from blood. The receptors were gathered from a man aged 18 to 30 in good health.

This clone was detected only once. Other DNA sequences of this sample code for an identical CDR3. CDR3 DNA: TGCGCCAGCAGTGAGTCCGGGACAGGGGACTACGAGCAGTACTTC. Translating gives CASSESGTGDYEQYF. The chain has TRBV10-1 and TRBJ2-7; TRBD1 matches at 10 bases. V shed 0 bases and J 3 bases; nucleotides not matched to a gene: 2. CDR3 size: 15 residues. Germline lookup yields CDR1 WNHNN and CDR2 SYGVQD (reference sequence).

The CDR3 loop reads CASSIEGANVLTF. The DNA for the CDR3 is TGTGCCAGCAGCATTGAAGGGGCCAACGTCCTGACTTTC. The chain joins TRBV13 to TRBJ2-6; D remains unclear. V dropped 5 bases and J dropped 4 bases, with 6 bases sitting between them. Germline loops: CDR1 PRHDT, CDR2 FYEKMQ (reference sequence). The CDR3 runs to 13 residues.

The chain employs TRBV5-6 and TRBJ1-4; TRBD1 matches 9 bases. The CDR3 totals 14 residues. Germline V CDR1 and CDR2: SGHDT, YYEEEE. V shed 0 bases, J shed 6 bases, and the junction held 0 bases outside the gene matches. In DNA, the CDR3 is TGTGCCAGCAGCTTGGACAGGGGGCATGAAAAACTGTTTTTT. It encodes CASSLDRGHEKLFF.

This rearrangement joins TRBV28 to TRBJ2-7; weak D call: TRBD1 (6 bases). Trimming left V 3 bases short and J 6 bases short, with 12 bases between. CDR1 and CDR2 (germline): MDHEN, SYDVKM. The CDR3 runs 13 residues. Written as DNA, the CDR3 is TGTGCCAGCAGTTTCAGGGGATCCATCGAGCAGTACTTC. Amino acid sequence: CASSFRGSIEQYF.

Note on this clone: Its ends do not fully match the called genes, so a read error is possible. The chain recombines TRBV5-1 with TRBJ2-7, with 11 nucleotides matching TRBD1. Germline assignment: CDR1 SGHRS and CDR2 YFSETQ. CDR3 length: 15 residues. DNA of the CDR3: TGCGCCAGCACCTTGATGGGGACAGGGGGTGACGAGCAGTACTTC. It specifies CASTLMGTGGDEQYF.

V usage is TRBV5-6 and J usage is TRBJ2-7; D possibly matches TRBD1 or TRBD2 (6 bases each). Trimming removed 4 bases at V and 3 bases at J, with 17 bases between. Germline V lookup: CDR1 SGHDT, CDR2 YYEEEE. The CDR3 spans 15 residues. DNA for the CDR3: TGTGCCAGCAGCGCTAGAGACGGGGGCAACTACGAGCAGTACTTC. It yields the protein CASSARDGGNYEQYF.

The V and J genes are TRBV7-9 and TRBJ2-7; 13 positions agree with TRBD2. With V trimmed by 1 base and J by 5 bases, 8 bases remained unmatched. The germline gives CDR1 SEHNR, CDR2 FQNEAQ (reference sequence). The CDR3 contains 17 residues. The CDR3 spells CASSLGGTSGIPHEQYF. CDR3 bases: TGTGCCAGCAGCTTAGGGGGGACTAGCGGGATCCCCCACGAGCAGTACTTC.

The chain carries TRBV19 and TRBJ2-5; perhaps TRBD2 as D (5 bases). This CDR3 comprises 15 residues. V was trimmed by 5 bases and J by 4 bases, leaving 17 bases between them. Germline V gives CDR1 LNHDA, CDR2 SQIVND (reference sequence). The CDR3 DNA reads TGTGCCAGTAGTCCCCGGTCCCCTAGCTCAGAGACCCAGTACTTC. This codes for CASSPRSPSSETQYF. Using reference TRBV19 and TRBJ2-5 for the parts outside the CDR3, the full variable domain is DGGITQSPKYLFRKEGQNVTLSCEQNLNHDAMYWYRQDPGQGLRLIYYSQIVNDFQKGDIAEGYSVSREKKESFPLTVTSAQKNPTAFYLCASSPRSPSSETQYFGPGTRLLVL.

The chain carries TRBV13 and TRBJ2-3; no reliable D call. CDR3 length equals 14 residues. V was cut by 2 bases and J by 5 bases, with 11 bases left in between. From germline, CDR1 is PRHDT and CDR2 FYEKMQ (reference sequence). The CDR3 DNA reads TGTGCCAGCAGCTTACGTTTAGCTGGAGATACGCAGTATTTT. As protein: CASSLRLAGDTQYF.

CDR3 nucleotides: TGTGCCAGCAGTTACACGACAGGGTCCGGGGAGCTGTTTTTT. Protein product: CASSYTTGSGELFF. The chain recombines TRBV6-5 with TRBJ2-2, with 7 bases aligning to TRBD1. This CDR3 is 14 amino acids long. V shed 2 bases, J shed 6 bases, and the junction held 3 bases outside the gene matches. Germline CDR1 is MNHEY and CDR2 is SVGAGI.

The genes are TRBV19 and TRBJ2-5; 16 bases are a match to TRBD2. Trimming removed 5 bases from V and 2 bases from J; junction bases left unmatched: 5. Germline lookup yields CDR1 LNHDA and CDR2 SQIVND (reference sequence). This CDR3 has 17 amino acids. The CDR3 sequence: CASSDGTSGGEQETQYF. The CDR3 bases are TGTGCCAGTAGTGACGGGACTAGCGGGGGGGAACAAGAGACCCAGTACTTC. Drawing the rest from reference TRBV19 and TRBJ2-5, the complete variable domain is DGGITQSPKYLFRKEGQNVTLSCEQNLNHDAMYWYRQDPGQGLRLIYYSQIVNDFQKGDIAEGYSVSREKKESFPLTVTSAQKNPTAFYLCASSDGTSGGEQETQYFGPGTRLLVL.

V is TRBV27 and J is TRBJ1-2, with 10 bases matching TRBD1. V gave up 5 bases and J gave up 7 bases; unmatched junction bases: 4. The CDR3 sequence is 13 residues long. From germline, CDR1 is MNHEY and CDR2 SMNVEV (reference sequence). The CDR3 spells CASSKDRGSGYTF. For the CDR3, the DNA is TGTGCCAGCAGTAAGGACAGGGGGTCTGGCTACACCTTC.

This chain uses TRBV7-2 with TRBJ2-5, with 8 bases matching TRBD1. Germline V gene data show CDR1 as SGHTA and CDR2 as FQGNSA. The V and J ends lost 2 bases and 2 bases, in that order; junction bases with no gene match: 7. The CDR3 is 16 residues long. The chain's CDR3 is CASSLRRDRGQETQYF. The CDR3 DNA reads TGTGCCAGCAGCTTACGGCGCGACAGGGGACAAGAGACCCAGTACTTC.

The CDR3 here is CASSLGGSDIQYF. CDR3 DNA sequence: TGTGCCAGCAGCCTAGGAGGGTCGGACATTCAGTACTTC. This chain uses TRBV11-2 with TRBJ2-4, with D perhaps matching TRBD2 (6 bases). The germline CDR1 and CDR2 sequences are SGHAT and FQNNGV. With 5 bases removed from V and 8 bases from J, the gap between germline ends came to 13 bases. The CDR3 is 13 amino acids.

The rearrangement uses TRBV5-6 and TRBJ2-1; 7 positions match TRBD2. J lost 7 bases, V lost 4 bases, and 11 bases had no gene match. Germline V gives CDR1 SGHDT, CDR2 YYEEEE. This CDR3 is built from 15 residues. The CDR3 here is CASSPSLLGGNEQFF. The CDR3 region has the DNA TGTGCCAGCAGCCCCAGCCTCCTGGGGGGGAATGAGCAGTTCTTC.

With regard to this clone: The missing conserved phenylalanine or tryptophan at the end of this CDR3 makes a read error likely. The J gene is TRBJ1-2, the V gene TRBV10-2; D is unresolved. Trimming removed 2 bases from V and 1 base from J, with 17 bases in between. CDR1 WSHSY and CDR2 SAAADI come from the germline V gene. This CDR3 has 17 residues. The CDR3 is CASSEPGISAVNYGYTL. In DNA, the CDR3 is TGCGCCAGCAGTGAGCCTGGAATATCTGCCGTTAACTATGGCTACACCCTC.

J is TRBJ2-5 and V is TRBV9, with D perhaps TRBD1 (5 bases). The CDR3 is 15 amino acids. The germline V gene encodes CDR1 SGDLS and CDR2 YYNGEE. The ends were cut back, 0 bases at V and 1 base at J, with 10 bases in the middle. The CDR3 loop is CASSVASGSQETQYF. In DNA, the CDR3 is TGTGCCAGCAGCGTAGCTTCAGGGTCCCAAGAGACCCAGTACTTC.

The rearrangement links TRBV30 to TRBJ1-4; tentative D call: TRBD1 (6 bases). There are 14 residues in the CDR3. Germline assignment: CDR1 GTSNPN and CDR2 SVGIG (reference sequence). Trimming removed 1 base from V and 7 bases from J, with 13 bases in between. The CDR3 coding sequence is TGTGCCTGGAGTGAGGGGGGGAGAGGTGAAAAACTGTTTTTT. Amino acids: CAWSEGGRGEKLFF.

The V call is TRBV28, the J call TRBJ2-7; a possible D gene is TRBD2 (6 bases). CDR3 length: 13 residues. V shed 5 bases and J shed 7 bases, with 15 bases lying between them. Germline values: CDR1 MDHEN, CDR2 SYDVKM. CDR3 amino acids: CASSPPEGVEQYF. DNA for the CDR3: TGTGCCAGCAGTCCGCCGGAGGGCGTGGAGCAGTACTTC.

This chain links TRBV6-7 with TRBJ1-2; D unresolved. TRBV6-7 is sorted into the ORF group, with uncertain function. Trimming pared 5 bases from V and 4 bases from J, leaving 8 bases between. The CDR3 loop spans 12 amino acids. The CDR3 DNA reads TGTGCCAGCAGTCCCCCCAGCTATGGCTACACCTTC. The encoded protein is CASSPPSYGYTF.

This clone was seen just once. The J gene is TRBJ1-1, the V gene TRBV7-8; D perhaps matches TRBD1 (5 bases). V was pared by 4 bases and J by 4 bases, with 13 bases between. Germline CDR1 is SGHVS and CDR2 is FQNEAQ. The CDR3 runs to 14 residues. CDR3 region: CASSSRQGFTEAFF. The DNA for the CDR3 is TGTGCCAGCAGCTCCAGGCAGGGATTCACTGAAGCTTTCTTT.

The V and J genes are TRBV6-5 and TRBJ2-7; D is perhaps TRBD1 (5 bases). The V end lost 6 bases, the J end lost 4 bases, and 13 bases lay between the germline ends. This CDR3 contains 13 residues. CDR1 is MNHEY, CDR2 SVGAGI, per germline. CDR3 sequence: CASRPLDSYEQYF. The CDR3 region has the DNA TGTGCCAGCAGGCCTCTCGACAGTTACGAGCAGTACTTC.

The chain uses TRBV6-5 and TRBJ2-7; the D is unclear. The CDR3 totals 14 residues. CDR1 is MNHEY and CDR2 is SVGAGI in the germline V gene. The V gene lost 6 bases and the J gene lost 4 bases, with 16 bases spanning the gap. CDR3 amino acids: CASSWVAEGYEQYF. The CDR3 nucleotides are TGTGCCAGCAGCTGGGTGGCAGAAGGATACGAGCAGTACTTC.